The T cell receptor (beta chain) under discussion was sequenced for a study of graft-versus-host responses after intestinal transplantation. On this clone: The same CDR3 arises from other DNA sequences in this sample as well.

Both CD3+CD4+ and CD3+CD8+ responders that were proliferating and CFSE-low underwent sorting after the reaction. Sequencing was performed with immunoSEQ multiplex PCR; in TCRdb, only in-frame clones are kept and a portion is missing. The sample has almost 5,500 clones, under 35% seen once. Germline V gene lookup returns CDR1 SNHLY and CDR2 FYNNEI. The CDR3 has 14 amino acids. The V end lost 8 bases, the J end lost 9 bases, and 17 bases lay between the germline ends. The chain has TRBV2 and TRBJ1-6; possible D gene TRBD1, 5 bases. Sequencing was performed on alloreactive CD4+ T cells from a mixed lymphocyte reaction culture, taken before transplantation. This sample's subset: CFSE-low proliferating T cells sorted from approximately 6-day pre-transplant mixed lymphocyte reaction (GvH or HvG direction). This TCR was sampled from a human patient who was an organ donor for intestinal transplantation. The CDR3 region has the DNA TGTGCCAGCGTCGGACACAAGGGTGGTTCACCCCTCCACTTT. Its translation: CASVGHKGGSPLHF.